This is a list of T cell receptor beta chains from one sample in a study of response to subunit inactivated influenza vaccine. TCRdb fed the RT-PCR reads into MiXCR, producing one record per CDR3 protein. The table has 530,000 or so distinct CDR3 sequences, 25% seen once. The sequences come from CD4+ T cells sorted from PBMCs, collected less than 6 days after vaccination. These TCRs come from a middle-aged man who received an inactivated influenza vaccine. The CDR3 runs from the conserved cysteine through the conserved F or W. The order of the fields is clone size, D gene, J gene, V gene, CDR3 protein, CDR3 DNA. D genes are given only for firm matches. Clone size is stated in some rows and not others, as once, few, many or a class when expanded.

- - TRBJ1-4 TRBV5-1 CASSREGGGEKLFF TGCGCCAGCAGTCGTGAAGGAGGGGGTGAAAAACTGTTTTTT
many - TRBJ1-5 TRBV7-2 CASSLGGRGQPQHF TGTGCCAGCAGCTTAGGGGGGCGCGGTCAGCCCCAGCATTTT
many - TRBJ1-1 TRBV29-1 CSVEGRQRAEAFF TGCAGCGTTGAAGGGAGGCAGAGAGCTGAAGCTTTCTTT
many TRBD1 TRBJ1-1 TRBV27 CASREQQGGGTEAFF TGTGCCAGCAGGGAGCAACAGGGGGGGGGCACTGAAGCTTTCTTT
few - TRBJ2-7 TRBV6-5 CASSYSLTSDEQYF TGTGCCAGCAGTTACTCGCTCACTAGTGACGAGCAGTACTTC
- TRBD2 TRBJ2-1 TRBV20-1 CSATPTSGMVGNEQFF TGCAGTGCTACCCCGACTAGCGGGATGGTGGGGAATGAGCAGTTCTTC
few - TRBJ1-6 TRBV30 CAGSDSGNSPLHF TGTGCCGGGAGTGACAGCGGGAATTCACCCCTCCACTTT
few TRBD1 TRBJ2-7 TRBV4-3 CASSQEGTGQSYEQYF TGCGCCAGCAGCCAAGAAGGGACAGGACAGTCCTACGAGCAGTACTTC
- - TRBJ2-2 TRBV9 CASSATGPGELFF TGTGCCAGCAGCGCCACAGGTCCCGGGGAGCTGTTTTTT
- - TRBJ1-6 TRBV12-3/TRBV12-4 CASSNRGMQNSPLHF TGTGCCAGCAGTAATAGGGGAATGCAAAATTCACCCCTCCACTTT
- - TRBJ2-4 TRBV12-3/TRBV12-4 CASSRNGGLAKNIQYF TGTGCCAGCAGTCGGAACGGGGGGCTAGCCAAAAACATTCAGTACTTC
- - TRBJ1-3 TRBV15 CATSVANGNTIYF TGTGCCACCTCAGTAGCTAATGGAAACACCATATATTTT
- TRBD2 TRBJ2-7 TRBV4-2 CASSQGGRSGSYSYEQYF TGTGCCAGCAGCCAAGGTGGCCGTAGCGGGAGCTACTCCTACGAGCAGTACTTC
few - TRBJ1-1 TRBV7-2 CASSPQSLTEAFF TGTGCCAGCAGCCCCCAATCCCTAACTGAAGCTTTCTTT
many - TRBJ2-7 TRBV5-1 CASSLDLGTYEQYF TGCGCCAGCAGCTTGGATCTGGGGACCTACGAGCAGTACTTC
- - TRBJ2-3 TRBV6-1 CASSEGVLSTDTQYF TGTGCCAGCAGTGAGGGGGTACTTAGCACAGATACGCAGTATTTT
few - TRBJ2-4 TRBV20-1 CSASSREGGPNIQYF TGCAGTGCTAGTAGCCGGGAAGGCGGGCCGAACATTCAGTACTTC
few TRBD1 TRBJ2-1 TRBV5-1 CASSLRDRGSSYNEQFF TGCGCCAGCAGCTTGCGGGACAGGGGAAGCTCCTACAATGAGCAGTTCTTC
once - TRBJ2-1 TRBV7-2 CASSRTVYNEQFF TGTGCCAGCAGTCGGACGGTCTACAATGAGCAGTTCTTC
- - TRBJ1-5 TRBV20-1 CSANRFNQPQHF TGCAGTGCTAACAGATTCAATCAGCCCCAGCATTTT
- TRBD2 TRBJ2-7 TRBV27 CASSLYPGGQYEQYF TGTGCCAGCAGTCTGTACCCGGGGGGTCAGTACGAGCAGTACTTC
many TRBD1 TRBJ1-5 TRBV12-3/TRBV12-4 CASSLADRGGQPQHF TGTGCCAGCAGTTTAGCGGACAGGGGTGGTCAGCCCCAGCATTTT
- TRBD1 TRBJ2-2 TRBV2 CASSGRTGEITGELFF TGTGCCAGCAGTGGGCGAACAGGGGAGATCACCGGGGAGCTGTTTTTT
- TRBD2 TRBJ2-2 TRBV10-3 CAITAGGTGELFF TGTGCCATCACAGCGGGAGGTACCGGGGAGCTGTTTTTT
- - TRBJ2-1 TRBV24-1 CATSDSRVNEQFF TGTGCCACCAGTGATTCTAGAGTCAATGAGCAGTTCTTC
few - TRBJ1-2 TRBV6-1 CASSEGATSRYGYTF TGTGCCAGCAGTGAAGGGGCAACCTCACGGTATGGCTACACCTTC
- - TRBJ2-3 TRBV10-3 CAISESRSTDTQYF TGTGCCATCAGTGAGTCGCGGAGCACAGATACGCAGTATTTT
- TRBD1 TRBJ2-1 TRBV12-3/TRBV12-4 CASRRQGFGDNEQFF TGTGCCAGCAGGCGACAGGGGTTTGGGGACAATGAGCAGTTCTTC
- TRBD2 TRBJ2-1 TRBV3-1 CASSQEFAGGNNEQFF TGTGCCAGCAGCCAAGAGTTTGCGGGAGGGAACAATGAGCAGTTCTTC
- - TRBJ2-7 TRBV28 CASSRRGYEQYF TGTGCCAGCAGCCGGCGAGGGTACGAGCAGTACTTC
- TRBD2 TRBJ2-1 TRBV4-3 CASSRGVGLVNEQFF TGCGCCAGCAGCCGGGGGGTAGGACTAGTGAATGAGCAGTTCTTC
once - TRBJ2-7 TRBV28 CASRAGQNYEQYF TGTGCCAGCAGAGCGGGACAAAACTACGAGCAGTACTTC
few - TRBJ2-6 TRBV20-1 CSASGGMGSGANVLTF TGCAGTGCTAGTGGGGGAATGGGTTCTGGGGCCAACGTCCTGACTTTC
few TRBD1 TRBJ2-7 TRBV20-1 CSARPGTGSYEQYF TGCAGTGCTAGGCCCGGGACAGGGTCCTACGAGCAGTACTTC
few - TRBJ1-5 TRBV12-3/TRBV12-4 CASSLQGSQPQHF TGTGCCAGCAGTCTACAGGGAAGTCAGCCCCAGCATTTT
- - TRBJ1-6 TRBV5-1 CASSLDVLEGSPLHF TGCGCCAGCAGCTTGGACGTACTAGAGGGTTCACCCCTCCACTTT
many TRBD1 TRBJ1-5 TRBV28 CASSADRGSNQPQHF TGTGCCAGCAGTGCGGACAGGGGGAGCAATCAGCCCCAGCATTTT
few TRBD2 TRBJ2-2 TRBV6-2/TRBV6-3 CASSYSASGPTNTGELFF TGTGCCAGCAGTTACTCGGCTAGCGGACCCACGAACACCGGGGAGCTGTTTTTT
many - TRBJ2-7 TRBV12-3/TRBV12-4 CASSLDTPELYF TGTGCCAGCAGTTTAGACACGCCGGAACTGTACTTC
once TRBD2 TRBJ2-7 TRBV5-6 CASSLGSRLAGVLNYEQYF TGTGCCAGCAGCTTAGGGAGCCGACTAGCGGGAGTTCTAAACTACGAGCAGTACTTC
few TRBD1 TRBJ1-2 TRBV29-1 CSVGSRNNRGHNYGYTF TGCAGCGTTGGATCTCGGAACAACAGGGGGCATAACTATGGCTACACCTTC
many - TRBJ2-1 TRBV5-1 CASSVDRSSYNEQFF TGCGCCAGCAGCGTGGACAGAAGCTCCTACAATGAGCAGTTCTTC
- TRBD1 TRBJ1-2 TRBV20-1 CSAHQGGYGYTF TGCAGTGCTCACCAGGGGGGCTATGGCTACACCTTC
- - TRBJ2-7 TRBV12-3/TRBV12-4 CASSFRQGINEQYF TGTGCCAGCAGTTTTCGGCAGGGGATCAACGAGCAGTACTTC
- - TRBJ1-4 TRBV6-5 CASSYSTNEKLFF TGTGCCAGCAGTTACTCAACTAATGAAAAACTGTTTTTT
many - TRBJ2-7 TRBV6-5 CASSWSSARYEQYF TGTGCCAGCAGTTGGAGTTCGGCCCGATACGAGCAGTACTTC
- - TRBJ2-7 TRBV20-1 CSASVLESTYEQYF TGCAGTGCTAGCGTCTTAGAGTCCACCTACGAGCAGTACTTC
- - TRBJ2-7 TRBV6-2/TRBV6-3 CASSYSRFSHGTVGTYEQYF TGTGCCAGCAGTTACTCTCGCTTCTCGCACGGGACGGTGGGGACCTACGAGCAGTACTTC
- - TRBJ2-3 TRBV12-3/TRBV12-4 CASSLPGTSTDTQYF TGTGCCAGCAGTTTACCAGGGACTAGCACAGATACGCAGTATTTT
- TRBD1 TRBJ1-1 TRBV10-3 CAISDSGRQGLGTEAFF TGTGCCATCAGTGATAGTGGGAGACAGGGCTTGGGCACTGAAGCTTTCTTT